The clone carrying this TCR beta chain was found a few times. Its antigen remains unidentified. The isolated RNA, all of it, was reverse transcribed, so expressed TCRB transcripts were what got sequenced. Around 3.57 million reads was the average for naive, central memory and regulatory T cell samples. This table comes from immunoSEQ multiplex PCR, and its TCRdb copy is limited to in-frame clones, with some not included. The table has about 340,000 clones, approximately 9.7% seen once. This entry is derived from a study of beta chain features in type 1 diabetes. On the study more broadly: In all, some 110 million sorted cells from all samples were analyzed.

The CDR3 is made up of 15 amino acids. Germline V gene data show CDR1 as SNHLY and CDR2 as FYNNEI. V lost 2 bases and J 4 bases, leaving 12 bases between the germline ends. The study, taken as a whole, reports: Among all four CD4+ subsets, Type 1 diabetes patients had TCRB CDR3s that were moderately but significantly shorter. Reads derived from cDNA could over-represent cells showing high TCR expression.

Sorted populations all exceeded 98% purity. This chain connects TRBV2 to TRBJ1-3, with D possibly matching TRBD1 (5 bases). This receptor was taken from a man aged 25 to 40 with type 1 diabetes. The specimen was central memory CD4+ T cells from blood. The CDR3 coding sequence is TGTGCCAGCAGTGAACAGGGCGGCGAGGGAAACACCATATATTTT. Residues: CASSEQGGEGNTIYF.